This TCR beta chain was obtained from a study of blood T cell repertoires in COVID-19. Study-level information: Some COVID-19 samples were acute and others convalescent; all came from the United States, Italy and Spain.

This study enrolled people aged about 18 to 100 from about two dozen US geographic areas. Each recovered donor of Cohort 3 presented with two negative PCRs, clearance, or symptom resolution. This CDR3 has 13 amino acids. Trimming cost V 6 bases and J 3 bases, with 12 bases left between them. Per the germline V gene, CDR1 is SNHLY and CDR2 is FYNNEI. As originally analysed: Estimation of nucleated cell counts relied on the amplification of reference gene primers. Here immunoSEQ multiplex PCR was the method, and the copy in TCRdb shows in-frame clones only, minus some. D and trimming come from the DNA, and the V and J calls and clone size come from that table. The top ten clones hold roughly 2.2% of a sample with about 130,000 clones, around nine tenths of them seen once.

The chain recombines TRBV2 with TRBJ2-7; D might be TRBD1 (6 bases). This TCR was recovered from a woman between 50 and 59 years old who had recovered from COVID-19. The material sequenced was PBMCs or T cells enriched from blood (not recorded which). The CDR3 DNA sequence: TGTGCCAGCAGGGCGACAGGATTCTACGAGCAGTACTTC. It translates to CASRATGFYEQYF.